The T cell receptor beta chain described here comes from a study of control samples from healthy donors and cancer patients. Measured with immunoSEQ multiplex PCR; TCRdb has only the in-frame clones, and not every one. Here the sample spans about 180,000 clones, roughly 89% being singletons. Germline V lookup: CDR1 SGHTA, CDR2 FQGNSA. V lost 5 bases and J lost 5, with 12 bases in between. CDR3 length: 13 residues. Source material: blood. The V call is TRBV7-2, the J call TRBJ1-2; the D is unclear. The sequence was obtained from a woman aged 45-65 years in good health. The CDR3 sequence is CASSGRVTYGYTF. The CDR3 DNA follows: TGTGCCAGCAGCGGCCGGGTCACTTATGGCTACACCTTC.